This TCR beta chain was sequenced during a study of technical replicates of blood from several donors (TCRdb year 2017). The protocol used for the library was the immunoSEQ multiplex PCR assay. TCRdb stores this immuneACCESS table with in-frame sequences only. Part of the clones is absent; in the studies checked, under half of the shortfall reflects unresolved V genes, and no reason is known for the rest. Recorded for this sample are more than 90,000 clones; roughly 95% of them occurred a single time. In total, the top ten clones hold over 0.2% of the sample. Notes on this clone: Its cognate antigen has yet to be identified. No much larger clonotype is one base removed from it; base qualities were not supplied.

CDR1 and CDR2 were assigned from the germline V gene as MGHRA and YSYEKL. The CDR3, cysteine through phenylalanine, is 16 amino acids long. The read is trimmed to its CDR3 DNA, 48 bases read in frame from base 1. V is cut by 4 bases and J by 0 bases, and the space between the germline ends is 13 bases. The sample consisted of T cells isolated from PBMCs. This receptor was taken from a human donor in good health. The chain employs TRBV4-1 and TRBJ1-3; the D gene lacks a confident call. The nucleotide sequence is given as TGCGCCAGCAGCCTAGGAGGAAAGGTCTCTGGAAACACCATATATTTT. Its protein product is CASSLGGKVSGNTIYF.